This T cell receptor (beta chain) was sequenced during a study of regulatory T cells. Study outcomes and limitations: Skewed V and J usage and few unique V-J pairs marked patient repertoires, most in Tregs. Shannon entropy was nonsignificantly lower in patient CD8+ T cells than control CD8+ cells.

On this clone itself: Its specificity is unknown.

Germline V CDR1 and CDR2: SGHDT, YYEEEE. CDR3 size: 13 residues. V was clipped by 4 bases and J by 8 bases, with 13 bases between them. The PCR used 52 TRBV and 13 TRBJ primers. Profiled with immunoSEQ multiplex PCR; TCRdb holds only in-frame clones, not every one. This table holds about 15,000 clones, 92% found once. Autoimmunity was present in every CD3G-deficient patient, worse in two. The TCR sequence derives from a person under 35 with CD3G deficiency. The V gene is TRBV5-6, the J gene TRBJ1-3; D is perhaps TRBD1 (6 bases). Input material: CD8+ T cells sorted from blood. The CDR3 DNA reads as TGTGCCAGCAGCGTTATCGACAGGCACACCATATATTTT. Its protein is CASSVIDRHTIYF.